This is a list of T cell receptor beta chains from one sample in a study of blood T cell repertoires in COVID-19. The table came from immunoSEQ multiplex PCR; TCRdb's copy has only in-frame clones and leaves some out. The table records about 110,000 clones, around three quarters of them present only once. The sequencing sample was made of peripheral blood. The source of these receptors is a human donor in a cohort sampled during active or convalescent COVID-19. CDR3s include the opening cysteine and the closing phenylalanine or tryptophan. The D gene is left open where the match is weak. Size tells how often a clone was seen (once, few, many) or the class of an expanded clone, and some rows leave it out.

v_gene: TRBV13; d_gene: TRBD1; j_gene: TRBJ2-7; abundance: .; CDR3aa: CASSLSFFGQGNTYEQYF; CDR3nt: TGTGCCAGCAGCTTATCCTTTTTTGGACAGGGGAACACCTACGAGCAGTACTTC
v_gene: TRBV7-8; d_gene: .; j_gene: TRBJ1-1; abundance: .; CDR3aa: CASSLNRRWAEAFF; CDR3nt: TGTGCCAGCAGCTTAAACAGGCGTTGGGCTGAAGCTTTCTTT
v_gene: TRBV6-5; d_gene: TRBD1; j_gene: TRBJ1-6; abundance: .; CDR3aa: CASSLDRGSSPLHF; CDR3nt: TGTGCCAGCAGCCTAGACAGGGGGTCTTCACCCCTCCACTTT
v_gene: TRBV7-3; d_gene: TRBD1; j_gene: TRBJ2-2; abundance: .; CDR3aa: CASSLIGTGNAGELFF; CDR3nt: TGTGCCAGCAGCTTAATAGGGACAGGGAACGCCGGGGAGCTGTTTTTT
v_gene: TRBV5-1; d_gene: .; j_gene: TRBJ2-7; abundance: .; CDR3aa: CASSLWGDRDRGGEQYF; CDR3nt: TGCGCCAGCAGCTTGTGGGGGGACCGGGACAGAGGCGGGGAGCAGTACTTC
v_gene: TRBV30; d_gene: .; j_gene: TRBJ2-7; abundance: .; CDR3aa: CAWGRVRTRYEQYF; CDR3nt: TGTGCCTGGGGCAGGGTCAGGACAAGATACGAGCAGTACTTC
v_gene: TRBV4-3; d_gene: .; j_gene: TRBJ1-5; abundance: .; CDR3aa: CASSQEADYSNQPQHF; CDR3nt: TGCGCCAGCAGTCAAGAGGCTGATTATAGCAATCAGCCCCAGCATTTT
v_gene: TRBV9; d_gene: TRBD2; j_gene: TRBJ2-3; abundance: .; CDR3aa: CASSGAGGSTDTQYF; CDR3nt: TGTGCCAGCAGCGGGGCGGGAGGATCCACAGATACGCAGTATTTT
v_gene: TRBV19; d_gene: .; j_gene: TRBJ2-3; abundance: once; CDR3aa: CASSSQGGIADTQYF; CDR3nt: TGTGCCAGTAGTAGTCAGGGGGGCATCGCAGATACGCAGTATTTT
v_gene: TRBV11-2; d_gene: TRBD1; j_gene: TRBJ1-2; abundance: .; CDR3aa: CASSRTGERYGYTF; CDR3nt: TGTGCCAGCAGCCGGACAGGGGAACGCTATGGCTACACCTTC
v_gene: TRBV4-2; d_gene: .; j_gene: TRBJ2-1; abundance: .; CDR3aa: CASSQDPRGFYNEQFF; CDR3nt: TGTGCCAGCAGCCAAGACCCAAGGGGATTCTACAATGAGCAGTTCTTC
v_gene: TRBV6-5; d_gene: .; j_gene: TRBJ2-1; abundance: .; CDR3aa: CAAGRGSYNEQFF; CDR3nt: TGTGCCGCCGGTCGGGGTTCCTACAATGAGCAGTTCTTC
v_gene: TRBV18; d_gene: .; j_gene: TRBJ1-1; abundance: .; CDR3aa: CASSRTERGEAFF; CDR3nt: TGTGCCAGCTCGCGGACAGAACGCGGGGAAGCTTTCTTT
v_gene: TRBV7-2; d_gene: TRBD1; j_gene: TRBJ1-2; abundance: .; CDR3aa: CASSSQGASNYGYTF; CDR3nt: TGTGCCAGCAGCTCCCAGGGGGCCAGTAACTATGGCTACACCTTC
v_gene: TRBV4-2; d_gene: .; j_gene: TRBJ2-1; abundance: few; CDR3aa: CASSHENVAVDYNEQFF; CDR3nt: TGTGCCAGCAGCCATGAGAATGTAGCGGTCGATTACAATGAGCAGTTCTTC
v_gene: TRBV4-3; d_gene: TRBD1; j_gene: TRBJ2-1; abundance: once; CDR3aa: CASSHPGTDFYNEQFF; CDR3nt: TGCGCCAGCAGCCACCCCGGGACAGACTTCTACAATGAGCAGTTCTTC
v_gene: TRBV27; d_gene: .; j_gene: TRBJ1-1; abundance: .; CDR3aa: CASSFTGQTEAFF; CDR3nt: TGTGCCAGCAGTTTCACCGGACAGACTGAAGCTTTCTTT
v_gene: TRBV5-5; d_gene: .; j_gene: TRBJ2-7; abundance: few; CDR3aa: CASSFLSSYEQYF; CDR3nt: TGTGCCAGCAGCTTCCTTAGCTCCTACGAGCAGTACTTC
v_gene: TRBV7-2; d_gene: TRBD1; j_gene: TRBJ2-3; abundance: .; CDR3aa: CASSLTGFRTTDTQYF; CDR3nt: TGTGCCAGCAGCTTGACAGGGTTCCGTACCACAGATACGCAGTATTTT
v_gene: TRBV11-2; d_gene: .; j_gene: TRBJ2-5; abundance: .; CDR3aa: CASSLGAGEFGETQYF; CDR3nt: TGTGCCAGCAGCTTAGGGGCAGGGGAATTTGGAGAGACCCAGTACTTC
v_gene: TRBV29-1; d_gene: .; j_gene: TRBJ2-1; abundance: few; CDR3aa: CSVVESSYNEQFF; CDR3nt: TGCAGCGTTGTGGAGAGCTCCTACAATGAGCAGTTCTTC
v_gene: TRBV18; d_gene: .; j_gene: TRBJ2-7; abundance: .; CDR3aa: CASSTNRDGEQYF; CDR3nt: TGTGCCAGCTCAACAAACAGGGACGGCGAGCAGTACTTC
v_gene: TRBV5-6; d_gene: .; j_gene: TRBJ2-5; abundance: .; CDR3aa: CASSLQGRSWYQETQYF; CDR3nt: TGTGCCAGCAGCCTCCAGGGTAGGTCGTGGTACCAAGAGACCCAGTACTTC
v_gene: TRBV29-1; d_gene: .; j_gene: TRBJ2-6; abundance: .; CDR3aa: CSARRGLASGANVLTF; CDR3nt: TGCAGCGCAAGGCGAGGGCTTGCCTCTGGGGCCAACGTCCTGACTTTC
v_gene: TRBV7-3; d_gene: TRBD2; j_gene: TRBJ2-1; abundance: .; CDR3aa: CASSPGLAGDDEQFF; CDR3nt: TGTGCCAGCAGCCCGGGACTAGCGGGGGATGATGAGCAGTTCTTC
v_gene: TRBV6-5; d_gene: .; j_gene: TRBJ1-2; abundance: .; CDR3aa: CASSYSTVNYGYTF; CDR3nt: TGTGCCAGCAGTTACTCGACAGTTAACTATGGCTACACCTTC
v_gene: TRBV5-8; d_gene: .; j_gene: TRBJ1-4; abundance: .; CDR3aa: CASSFGGAGSGVDEKLFF; CDR3nt: TGTGCCAGCAGCTTCGGAGGGGCGGGGTCCGGGGTGGATGAAAAACTGTTTTTT
v_gene: TRBV6-2/TRBV6-3; d_gene: .; j_gene: TRBJ2-1; abundance: .; CDR3aa: CASSYPGYQFF; CDR3nt: TGTGCCAGCAGTTATCCAGGGTACCAGTTCTTC
v_gene: TRBV18; d_gene: TRBD2; j_gene: TRBJ2-7; abundance: few; CDR3aa: CASSPLAGGSEQYF; CDR3nt: TGTGCCAGCTCACCGCTAGCGGGGGGTAGCGAGCAGTACTTC